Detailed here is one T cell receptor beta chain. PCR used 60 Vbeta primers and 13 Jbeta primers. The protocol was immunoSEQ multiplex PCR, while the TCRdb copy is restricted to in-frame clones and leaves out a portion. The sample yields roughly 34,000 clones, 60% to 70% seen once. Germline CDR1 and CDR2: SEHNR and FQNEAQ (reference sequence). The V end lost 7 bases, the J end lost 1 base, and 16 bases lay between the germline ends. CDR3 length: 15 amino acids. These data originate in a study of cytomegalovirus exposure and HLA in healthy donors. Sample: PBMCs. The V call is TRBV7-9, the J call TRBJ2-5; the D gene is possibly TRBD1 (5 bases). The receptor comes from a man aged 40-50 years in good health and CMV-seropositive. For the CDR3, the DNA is TGTGCCAGCACGCACCCCAGGGTTGGCCAAGAGACCCAGTACTTC. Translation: CASTHPRVGQETQYF.